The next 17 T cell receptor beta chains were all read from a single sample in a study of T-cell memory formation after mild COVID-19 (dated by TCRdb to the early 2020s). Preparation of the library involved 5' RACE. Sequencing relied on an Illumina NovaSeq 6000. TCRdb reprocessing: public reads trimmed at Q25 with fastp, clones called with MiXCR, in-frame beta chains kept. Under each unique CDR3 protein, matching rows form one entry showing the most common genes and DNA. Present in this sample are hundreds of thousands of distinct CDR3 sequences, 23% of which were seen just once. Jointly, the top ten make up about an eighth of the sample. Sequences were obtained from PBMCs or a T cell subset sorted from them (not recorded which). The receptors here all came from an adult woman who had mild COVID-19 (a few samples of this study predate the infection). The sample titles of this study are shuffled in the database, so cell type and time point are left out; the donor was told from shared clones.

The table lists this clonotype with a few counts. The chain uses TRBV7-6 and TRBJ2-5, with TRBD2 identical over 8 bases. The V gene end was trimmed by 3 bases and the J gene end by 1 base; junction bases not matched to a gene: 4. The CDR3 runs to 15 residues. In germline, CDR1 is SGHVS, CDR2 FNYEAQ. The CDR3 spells CASSFAGGRQETQYF. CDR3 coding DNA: TGTGCCAGCAGCTTTGCGGGGGGCCGCCAAGAGACCCAGTACTTC.

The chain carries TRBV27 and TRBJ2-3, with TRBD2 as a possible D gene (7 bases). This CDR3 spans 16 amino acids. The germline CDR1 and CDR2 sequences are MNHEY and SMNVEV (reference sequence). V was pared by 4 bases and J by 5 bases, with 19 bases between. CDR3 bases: TGTGCCAGCAGTTCCCTGGGGGCGGGAGTGGGAGATACGCAGTATTTT. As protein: CASSSLGAGVGDTQYF.

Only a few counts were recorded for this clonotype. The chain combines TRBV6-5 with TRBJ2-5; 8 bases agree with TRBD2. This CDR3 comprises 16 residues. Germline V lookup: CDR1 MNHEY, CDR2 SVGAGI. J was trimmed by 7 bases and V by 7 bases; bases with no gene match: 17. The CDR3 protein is CASTHTTTAGDGTQYF. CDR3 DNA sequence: TGTGCCAGCACTCACACGACCACAGCGGGGGACGGGACCCAGTACTTC.

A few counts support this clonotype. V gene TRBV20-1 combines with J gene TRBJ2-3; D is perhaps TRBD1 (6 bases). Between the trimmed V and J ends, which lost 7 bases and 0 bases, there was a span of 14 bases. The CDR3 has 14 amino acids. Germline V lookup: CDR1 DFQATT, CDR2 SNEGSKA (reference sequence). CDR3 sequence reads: CSVGTTSSTDTQYF. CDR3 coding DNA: TGCAGTGTAGGGACAACATCTAGCACAGATACGCAGTATTTT.

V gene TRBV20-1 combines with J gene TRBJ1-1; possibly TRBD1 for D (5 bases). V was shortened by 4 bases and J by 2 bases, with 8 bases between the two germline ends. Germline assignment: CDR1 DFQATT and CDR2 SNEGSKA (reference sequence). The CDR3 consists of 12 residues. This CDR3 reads CSAKGPNTEAFF. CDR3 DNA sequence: TGCAGTGCTAAGGGGCCAAACACTGAAGCTTTCTTT.

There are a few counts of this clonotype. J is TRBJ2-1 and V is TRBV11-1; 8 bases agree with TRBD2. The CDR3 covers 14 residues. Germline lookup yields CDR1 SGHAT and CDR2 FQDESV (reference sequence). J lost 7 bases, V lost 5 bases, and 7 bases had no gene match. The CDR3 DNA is TGTGCCAGCAGCCCCGGGAGGGCGGAGAATGAGCAGTTCTTC. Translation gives CASSPGRAENEQFF. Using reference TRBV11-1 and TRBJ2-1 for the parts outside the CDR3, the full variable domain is EAEVAQSPRYKITEKSQAVAFWCDPISGHATLYWYRQILGQGPELLVQFQDESVVDDSQLPKDRFSAERLKGVDSTLKIQPAELGDSAMYLCASSPGRAENEQFFGPGTRLTVL.

CDR3 sequence (DNA): TGTGCCAGCAGCTCAGGACAGGGAGGGATCTACGAGCAGTACTTC. Translated: CASSSGQGGIYEQYF. The V call is TRBV7-8, the J call TRBJ2-7, with D tentatively TRBD1 (8 bases). Trimming removed 4 bases from V and 3 bases from J, with 16 bases in between. The CDR3 has 15 residues. The V gene's germline CDR1 is SGHVS and CDR2 FQNEAQ.

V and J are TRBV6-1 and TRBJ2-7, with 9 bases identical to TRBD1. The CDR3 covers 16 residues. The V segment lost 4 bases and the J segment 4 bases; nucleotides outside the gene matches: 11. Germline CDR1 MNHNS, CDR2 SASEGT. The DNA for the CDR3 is TGTGCCAGCAGTGGAACGTGGACAGGGGTAATTTACGAGCAGTACTTC. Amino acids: CASSGTWTGVIYEQYF.

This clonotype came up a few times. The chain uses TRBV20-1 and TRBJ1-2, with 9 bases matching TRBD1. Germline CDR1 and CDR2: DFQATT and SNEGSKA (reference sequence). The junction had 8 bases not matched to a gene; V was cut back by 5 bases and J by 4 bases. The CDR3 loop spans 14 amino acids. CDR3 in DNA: TGCAGTGCTGGGGGACAGGGACGTGGCTATGGCTACACCTTC. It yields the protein CSAGGQGRGYGYTF.

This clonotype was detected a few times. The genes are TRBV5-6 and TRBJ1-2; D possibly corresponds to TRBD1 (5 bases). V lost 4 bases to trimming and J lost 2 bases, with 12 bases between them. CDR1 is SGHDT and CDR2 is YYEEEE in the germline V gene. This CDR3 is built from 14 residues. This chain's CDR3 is CASSPDGGNYGYTF. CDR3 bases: TGTGCCAGCAGCCCGGACGGGGGAAACTATGGCTACACCTTC.

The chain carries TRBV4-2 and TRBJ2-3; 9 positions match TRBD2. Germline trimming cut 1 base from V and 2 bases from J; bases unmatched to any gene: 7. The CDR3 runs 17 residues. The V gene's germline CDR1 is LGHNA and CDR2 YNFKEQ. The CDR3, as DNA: TGTGCCAGCAGCCAAGGTTTAGCGGGAGCGGTCACAGATACGCAGTATTTT. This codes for CASSQGLAGAVTDTQYF.

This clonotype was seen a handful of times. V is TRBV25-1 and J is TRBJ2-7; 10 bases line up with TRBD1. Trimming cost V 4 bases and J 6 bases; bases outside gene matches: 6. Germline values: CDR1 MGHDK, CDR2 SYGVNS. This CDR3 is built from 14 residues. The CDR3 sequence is CASSGGTGVGEQYF. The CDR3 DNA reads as TGTGCCAGCAGTGGGGGGACAGGGGTCGGCGAGCAGTACTTC.

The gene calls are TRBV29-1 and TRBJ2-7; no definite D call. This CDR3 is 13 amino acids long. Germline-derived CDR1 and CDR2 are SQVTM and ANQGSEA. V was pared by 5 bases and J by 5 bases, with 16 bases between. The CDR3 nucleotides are TGCAGCGTTCGGCAGGTTCTCGTCCACGAGCAGTACTTC. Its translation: CSVRQVLVHEQYF.

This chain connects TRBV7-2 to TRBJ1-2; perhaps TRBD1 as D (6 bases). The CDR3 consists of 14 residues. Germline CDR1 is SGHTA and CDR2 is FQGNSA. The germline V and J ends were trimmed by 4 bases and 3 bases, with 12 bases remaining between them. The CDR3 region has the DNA TGTGCCAGCAGCTCCTCGCAGGGGTACTATGGCTACACCTTC. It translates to CASSSSQGYYGYTF.

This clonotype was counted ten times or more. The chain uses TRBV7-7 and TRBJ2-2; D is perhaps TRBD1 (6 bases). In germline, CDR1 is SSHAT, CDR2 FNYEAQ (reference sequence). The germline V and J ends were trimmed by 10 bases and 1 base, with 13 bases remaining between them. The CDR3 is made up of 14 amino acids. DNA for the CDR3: TGTGCCATCGTCCCACAGGGGAACACCGGGGAGCTGTTTTTT. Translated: CAIVPQGNTGELFF.

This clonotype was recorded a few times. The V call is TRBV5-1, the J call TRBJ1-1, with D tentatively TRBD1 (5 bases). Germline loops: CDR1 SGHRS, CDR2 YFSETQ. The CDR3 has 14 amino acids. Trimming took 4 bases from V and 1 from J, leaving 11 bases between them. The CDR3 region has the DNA TGCGCCAGCAGCGCGTCCGGGGCGAACACTGAAGCTTTCTTT. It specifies CASSASGANTEAFF.

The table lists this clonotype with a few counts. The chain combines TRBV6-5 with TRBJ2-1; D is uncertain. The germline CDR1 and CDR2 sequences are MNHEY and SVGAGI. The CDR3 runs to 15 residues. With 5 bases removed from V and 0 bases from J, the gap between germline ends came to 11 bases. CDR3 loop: CASSRTRSSYNEQFF. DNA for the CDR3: TGTGCCAGCAGTAGGACGCGAAGCTCCTACAATGAGCAGTTCTTC.